This TCR beta chain is drawn from a study of blood T cell repertoires in COVID-19. Study at large: The United States, Italy and Spain were the sources of the acute and convalescent COVID-19 samples.

The CDR3 has 12 amino acids. Trimming took 7 bases from V and 7 from J; bases not matched to a gene: 5. One Seattle source followed patients from active infection through their disease course. In the original processing: Researchers report that nucleated cell counts were estimated from reference gene primer amplification. The data were produced by immunoSEQ multiplex PCR, yet TCRdb's version contains in-frame clones alone and is incomplete. V, J and clone size are those of that table, while D and trimming were read from the DNA. The table has about 350,000 clones, around 87% seen once. The clonotype was recovered from a woman in her 50s with COVID-19, enrolled during active disease. The V and J genes are TRBV12-3 or TRBV12-4 and TRBJ1-1; TRBD1 agrees at 8 bases. Specimen: peripheral blood. CDR3 residues: CASTPGQDEAFF. CDR3 nucleotides: TGTGCCAGCACCCCGGGACAGGATGAAGCTTTCTTT.